The text below deals with one T cell receptor (beta chain). V lost 7 bases, J lost 4 bases, and 9 bases stayed unmatched. Germline V CDR1 and CDR2: GTSNPN, SVGIG (reference sequence). This CDR3 is 15 amino acids long. Seattle's enrolled individuals joined amid active infection and were then monitored longitudinally. In the original analysis: By means of reference gene primer amplification, nucleated cell counts were estimated. Produced via immunoSEQ multiplex PCR; TCRdb's table is partial and in-frame only. Clonal size and the V and J genes are those of that table, whereas D and trimming came from the DNA. The sample yields about 480,000 clones, approximately 89% seen once. This specimen comes from a study of blood T cell repertoires in COVID-19. Study-wide background: PBMCs, B-cell-depleted T cells, or T cells were the source of the cDNA or gDNA that made up the material.

This sequence joins TRBV30 and TRBJ1-6; 8 nucleotides align to TRBD1. Sequencing used peripheral blood. The TCR comes from a woman aged 45 to 65 with COVID-19, enrolled during active disease. CDR3 sequence: CASTRDRLYNSPLHF. The CDR3 DNA sequence: TGTGCCTCAACCCGGGACAGGTTATATAATTCACCCCTCCACTTT.